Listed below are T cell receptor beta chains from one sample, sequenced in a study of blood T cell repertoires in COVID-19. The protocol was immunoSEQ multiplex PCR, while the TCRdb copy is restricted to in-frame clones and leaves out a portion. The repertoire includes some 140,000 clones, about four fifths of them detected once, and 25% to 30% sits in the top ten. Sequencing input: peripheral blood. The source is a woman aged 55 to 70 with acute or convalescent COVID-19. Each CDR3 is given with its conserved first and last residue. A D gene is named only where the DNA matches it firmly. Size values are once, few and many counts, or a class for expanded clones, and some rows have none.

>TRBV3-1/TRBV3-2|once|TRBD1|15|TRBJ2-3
TGTGCCAGCAAAGAACAGGGGGCTAGGACAGATACGCAGTATTTT
CASKEQGARTDTQYF
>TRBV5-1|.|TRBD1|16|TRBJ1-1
TGCGCCAGCAGCTTGGACCAGGGACAGACCTACACTGAAGCTTTCTTT
CASSLDQGQTYTEAFF
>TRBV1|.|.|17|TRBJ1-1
TGCACCAGCAGCTATCCCGTCCCAGGGTGTGAGAACACTGAAGCTTTCTTT
CTSSYPVPGCENTEAFF
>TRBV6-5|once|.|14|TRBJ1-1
TGTGCCAGCAATGGGCTCCACTTGAACACTGAAGCTTTCTTT
CASNGLHLNTEAFF
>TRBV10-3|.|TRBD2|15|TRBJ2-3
TGTGCCATCAGTGAGACTAGCGGGGGGTTAGATACGCAGTATTTT
CAISETSGGLDTQYF
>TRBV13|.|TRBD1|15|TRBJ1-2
TGTGCCAGCAGCCTATCCGGGACAGCTAACTATGGCTACACCTTC
CASSLSGTANYGYTF
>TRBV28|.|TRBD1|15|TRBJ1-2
TGTGCCAGCAGTGGGGGGGGACAGGCCCGCTATGGCTACACCTTC
CASSGGGQARYGYTF
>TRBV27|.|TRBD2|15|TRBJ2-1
TGTGCCAGCAGTTTAAGCGGGGGATACTACAATGAGCAGTTCTTC
CASSLSGGYYNEQFF
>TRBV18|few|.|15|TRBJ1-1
TGTGCCAGCTCACCTGTCCGGGGATCTAACACTGAAGCTTTCTTT
CASSPVRGSNTEAFF
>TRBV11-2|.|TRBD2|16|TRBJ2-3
TGTGCCAGCAGCTTAGGGTCGACTAGCGGGGCGGATACGCAGTATTTT
CASSLGSTSGADTQYF
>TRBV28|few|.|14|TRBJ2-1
TGTGCCAGCAGTTCGACGGAGTCCTACAATGAGCAGTTCTTC
CASSSTESYNEQFF
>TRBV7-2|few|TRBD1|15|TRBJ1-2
TGTGCCAGCAGCTCGACAGGGACAGGCTACTATGGCTACACCTTC
CASSSTGTGYYGYTF
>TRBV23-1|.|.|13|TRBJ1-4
TGCGCCAGCAGTCGCGAGACAGCGGAAAAACTGTTTTTT
CASSRETAEKLFF
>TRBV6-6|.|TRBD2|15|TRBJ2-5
TGTGCCAGCAACCTCCGGGACTACCTCCAAGAGACCCAGTACTTC
CASNLRDYLQETQYF
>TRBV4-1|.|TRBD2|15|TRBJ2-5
TGCGCCAGCAGCCTGGGACTAGCGGGGCAAGAGACCCAGTACTTC
CASSLGLAGQETQYF
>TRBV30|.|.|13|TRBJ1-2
TGTGCCTGGAACCCAGGGGCTTCCTATGGCTACACCTTC
CAWNPGASYGYTF
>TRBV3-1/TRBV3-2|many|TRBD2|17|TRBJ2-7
TGTGCCAGCAGCCAAGTGGTTCTGACTAGCGGGGACTACGAGCAGTACTTC
CASSQVVLTSGDYEQYF